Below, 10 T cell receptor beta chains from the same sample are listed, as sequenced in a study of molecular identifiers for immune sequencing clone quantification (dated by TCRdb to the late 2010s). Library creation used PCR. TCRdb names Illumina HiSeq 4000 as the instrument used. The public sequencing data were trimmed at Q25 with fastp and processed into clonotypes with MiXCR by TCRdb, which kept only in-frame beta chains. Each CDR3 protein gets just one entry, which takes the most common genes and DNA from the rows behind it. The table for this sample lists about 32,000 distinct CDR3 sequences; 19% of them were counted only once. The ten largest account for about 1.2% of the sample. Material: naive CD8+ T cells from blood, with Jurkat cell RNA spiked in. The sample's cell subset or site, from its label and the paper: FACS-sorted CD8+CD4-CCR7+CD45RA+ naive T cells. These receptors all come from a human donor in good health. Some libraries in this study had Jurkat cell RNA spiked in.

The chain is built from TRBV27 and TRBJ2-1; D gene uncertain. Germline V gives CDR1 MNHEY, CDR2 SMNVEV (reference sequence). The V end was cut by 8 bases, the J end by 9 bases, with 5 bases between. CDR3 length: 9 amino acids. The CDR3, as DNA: TGTGCCAGCGGACGTGAGCAGTTCTTC. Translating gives CASGREQFF.

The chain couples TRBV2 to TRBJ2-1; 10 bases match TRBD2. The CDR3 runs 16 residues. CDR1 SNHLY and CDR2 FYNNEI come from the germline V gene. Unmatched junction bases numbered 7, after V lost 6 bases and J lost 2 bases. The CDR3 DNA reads TGTGCCAGCAGGGGAGCGGGGGGGCCACCCTACAATGAGCAGTTCTTC. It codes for CASRGAGGPPYNEQFF.

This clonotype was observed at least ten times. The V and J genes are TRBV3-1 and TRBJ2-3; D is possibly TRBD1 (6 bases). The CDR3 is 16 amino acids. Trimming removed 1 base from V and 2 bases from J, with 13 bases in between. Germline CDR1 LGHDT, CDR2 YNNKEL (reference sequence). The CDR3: CASSQVWNRATDTQYF. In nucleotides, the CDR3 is TGTGCCAGCAGCCAAGTTTGGAACAGGGCCACAGATACGCAGTATTTT.

Here the CDR3 DNA reads TGTGCCAGCAGCTCATCCCCCGCGGTGATGTTGAACTATGGCTACACCTTC. Its translation is CASSSSPAVMLNYGYTF. V and J are TRBV9 and TRBJ1-2; D is unresolved. The CDR3 consists of 17 residues. The germline V and J ends were trimmed by 4 bases and 2 bases, with 21 bases remaining between them. CDR1 SGDLS and CDR2 YYNGEE come from the germline V gene. Full variable domain (missing parts from reference TRBV9 and TRBJ1-2): DSGVTQTPKHLITATGQRVTLRCSPRSGDLSVYWYQQSLDQGLQFLIQYYNGEERAKGNILERFSAQQFPDLHSELNLSSLELGDSALYFCASSSSPAVMLNYGYTFGSGTRLTVV.

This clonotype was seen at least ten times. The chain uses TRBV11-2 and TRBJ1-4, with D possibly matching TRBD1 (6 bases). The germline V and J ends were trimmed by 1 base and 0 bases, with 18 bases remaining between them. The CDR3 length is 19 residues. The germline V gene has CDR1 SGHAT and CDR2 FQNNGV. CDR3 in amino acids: CASSLGTGYIDATNEKLFF. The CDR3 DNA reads TGTGCCAGCAGCTTAGGCACAGGGTACATAGATGCAACTAATGAAAAACTGTTTTTT. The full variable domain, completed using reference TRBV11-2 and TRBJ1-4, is EAGVAQSPRYKIIEKRQSVAFWCNPISGHATLYWYQQILGQGPKLLIQFQNNGVVDDSQLPKDRFSAERLKGVDSTLKIQPAKLEDSAVYLCASSLGTGYIDATNEKLFFGSGTQLSVL.

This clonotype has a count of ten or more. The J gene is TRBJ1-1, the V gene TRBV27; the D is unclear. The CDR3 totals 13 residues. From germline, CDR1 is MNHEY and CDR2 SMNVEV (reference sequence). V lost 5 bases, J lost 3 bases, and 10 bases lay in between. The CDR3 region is CASSPAAHTEAFF. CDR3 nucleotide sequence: TGTGCCAGCAGTCCCGCCGCCCACACTGAAGCTTTCTTT.

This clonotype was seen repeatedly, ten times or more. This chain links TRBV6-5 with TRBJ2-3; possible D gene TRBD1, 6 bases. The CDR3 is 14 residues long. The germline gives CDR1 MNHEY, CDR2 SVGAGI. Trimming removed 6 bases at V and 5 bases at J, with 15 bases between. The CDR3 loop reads CASSPWGHEDTQYF. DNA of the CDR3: TGTGCCAGCAGCCCTTGGGGGCATGAAGATACGCAGTATTTT.

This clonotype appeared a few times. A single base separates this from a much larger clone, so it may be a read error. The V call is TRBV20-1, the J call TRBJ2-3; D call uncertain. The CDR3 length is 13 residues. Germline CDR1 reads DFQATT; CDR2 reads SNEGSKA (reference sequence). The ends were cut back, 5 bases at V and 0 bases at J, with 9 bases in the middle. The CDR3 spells CSAGARSTDTQYF. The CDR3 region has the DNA TGCAGTGCTGGAGCCAGGAGCACAGATACGCAGTATTTT.

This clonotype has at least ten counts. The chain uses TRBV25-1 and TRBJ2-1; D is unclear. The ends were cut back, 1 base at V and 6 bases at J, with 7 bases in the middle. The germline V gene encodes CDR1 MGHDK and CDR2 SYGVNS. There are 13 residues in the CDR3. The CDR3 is CASSEFVGNEQFF. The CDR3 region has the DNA TGTGCCAGCAGTGAATTTGTGGGCAATGAGCAGTTCTTC.

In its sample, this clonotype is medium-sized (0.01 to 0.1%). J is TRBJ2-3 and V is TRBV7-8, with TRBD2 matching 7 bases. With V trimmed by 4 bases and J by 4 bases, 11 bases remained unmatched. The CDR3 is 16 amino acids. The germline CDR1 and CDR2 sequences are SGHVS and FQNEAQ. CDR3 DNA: TGTGCCAGCAGCTCGGTACCGGGACTAAGCCCAGATACGCAGTATTTT. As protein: CASSSVPGLSPDTQYF.